This T cell receptor (beta chain) was captured in a study of cytomegalovirus exposure and HLA in healthy donors. Both 60 Vbeta primers and 13 Jbeta primers went into the PCR. Method: immunoSEQ multiplex PCR; TCRdb's copy keeps in-frame clones and lacks some. The data show some 190,000 clones, with 9.5% seen just once and 1% to 1.5% held by the top ten. Whole-study findings and limits: A later analysis linked a missense variant in DCLRE1C to the trimming of TCR beta V and J genes. A reported reduction in N-insertions relative to the approximately 640-donor mean was seen in an Asian-associated ancestry cluster in a later analysis. The authors reported that TCR beta sequences could predict HLA-A and HLA-B alleles. These predictions were accurate for most subjects in the first cohort. The classifier, whose performance was assessed in both the original and validation cohorts, reportedly diagnosed cytomegalovirus status with high specificity and sensitivity.

Trimming took off 1 base at V and 0 bases at J, with 10 bases between the two ends. This CDR3 has 17 residues. Germline assignment: CDR1 KGHSH and CDR2 LQKENI. As for this clone: Its cognate antigen is unknown.

J is TRBJ2-6 and V is TRBV18, with D maybe TRBD2 (5 bases). Sequencing was carried out using PBMCs. The source is a woman aged 25 to 45 in good health and CMV-seropositive. CDR3 sequence reads: CASSPQGRGSGANVLTF. CDR3 DNA: TGTGCCAGCTCACCACAAGGACGGGGCTCTGGGGCCAACGTCCTGACTTTC.